The TCR beta chain described here comes from a study of blood T cell repertoires in COVID-19. Profiled with immunoSEQ multiplex PCR; TCRdb holds only in-frame clones, not every one. Of roughly 140,000 clones listed, 75% to 90% were seen once; the top ten hold 8%. This CDR3 contains 12 residues. Germline V CDR1 and CDR2: MNHEY, SVGAGI. V lost 6 bases, J lost 3 bases, and 9 bases lay in between. Sequenced sample: peripheral blood. The chain combines TRBV6-5 with TRBJ2-7; D unresolved. This clonotype originated in a woman aged 55-69 years with COVID-19, enrolled during active disease. The CDR3 nucleotides are TGTGCCAGCAGACACCACGACTACGAGCAGTACTTC. This sequence encodes CASRHHDYEQYF.